This TCR beta chain was captured in a study of OX40 agonist ivuxolimab in advanced cancers. Study results and caveats: Some nonresponders also had low normalized T-cell clonal expansion.

The repertoire was sequenced with immunoSEQ multiplex PCR; TCRdb's copy has only in-frame clones and lacks some. The profile shows 75,000 to 100,000 clones, 80% to 90% of them singletons. On this clone: Its antigen is not known.

Trimming stripped 3 bases from V and 5 bases from J, with 17 bases between. This CDR3 contains 16 residues. CDR1 LNHDA and CDR2 SQIVND come from the germline V gene (reference sequence). Sequencing used CD4+ or CD8+ T cells sorted from blood, obtained in a trial of the OX40 agonist ivuxolimab. This clonotype was obtained from an adult with an advanced solid tumor such as melanoma, head and neck, liver or kidney cancer. V usage is TRBV19 and J usage is TRBJ1-5, with no clear D. In DNA form, the CDR3 reads TGTGCCAGTAGTATGATCGGATCCGTAAGCGATCAGCCCCAGCATTTT. This encodes CASSMIGSVSDQPQHF.